This passage covers 16 T cell receptor beta chains from one sample sequenced in a study of T cell repertoires in cytomegalovirus infection. TCRdb passed the reads through MiXCR, listing each CDR3 protein once. The data show 85,000 to 130,000 distinct CDR3 sequences, around a quarter seen once. Source material: CD8+ T cells from PBMCs. These receptors all come from a human donor in good health (CMV status not recorded). Some clones in this sample may be carry-over from other donors' samples.

The chain has TRBV14 and TRBJ2-5; TRBD2 matches 8 bases. J was trimmed by 5 bases and V by 1 base; bases with no gene match: 6. The CDR3 runs 15 residues. The germline V gene has CDR1 SGHDN and CDR2 FVKESK. CDR3 nucleotide sequence: TGTGCCAGCAGCCAAGTTGCGGGGGGCAGGGAGACCCAGTACTTC. Translated: CASSQVAGGRETQYF.

This rearrangement joins TRBV7-6 to TRBJ1-5; the D is unclear. V lost 2 bases and J 0 bases, leaving 8 bases between the germline ends. Germline V gives CDR1 SGHVS, CDR2 FNYEAQ. CDR3 length equals 15 residues. CDR3 amino acids: CASSLSAASNQPQHF. The DNA for the CDR3 is TGTGCCAGCAGCTTATCGGCAGCTAGCAATCAGCCCCAGCATTTT. Full variable domain (missing parts from reference TRBV7-6 and TRBJ1-5): GAGVSQSPRYKVTKRGQDVALRCDPISGHVSLYWYRQALGQGPEFLTYFNYEAQQDKSGLPNDRFSAERPEGSISTLTIQRTEQRDSAMYRCASSLSAASNQPQHFGDGTRLSIL.

This clonotype was seen more than once but under ten times. This chain connects TRBV6-1 to TRBJ2-7; D is unresolved. The length of the CDR3 is 13 residues. V dropped 8 bases and J dropped 0 bases, with 11 bases sitting between them. Germline V CDR1 and CDR2: MNHNS, SASEGT. This CDR3 reads CASVSGTSYEQYF. CDR3 bases: TGTGCCAGCGTGAGTGGCACCTCCTACGAGCAGTACTTC.

This chain joins TRBV20-1 and TRBJ2-7, with TRBD1 as a possible D gene (5 bases). This CDR3 is 13 amino acids long. V was pared by 6 bases and J by 0 bases, with 12 bases between. CDR1 and CDR2 from the germline V gene are DFQATT and SNEGSKA (reference sequence). The CDR3 DNA follows: TGCAGTGCCCCAGCCGACAGCTCCTACGAGCAGTACTTC. This codes for CSAPADSSYEQYF.

V usage is TRBV7-2 and J usage is TRBJ1-1; D remains ambiguous. The V end was cut by 5 bases, the J end by 1 base, with 20 bases between. CDR3 length: 17 amino acids. Germline V lookup: CDR1 SGHTA, CDR2 FQGNSA. CDR3: CASSPNSALHWNTEAFF. Here the CDR3 DNA reads TGTGCCAGCAGCCCGAATTCTGCCCTACACTGGAACACTGAAGCTTTCTTT.

There are many counts of this clonotype. V gene TRBV7-9 combines with J gene TRBJ1-1; tentatively, D is TRBD1 (5 bases). The CDR3 consists of 17 residues. V lost 1 base, J lost 0 bases, and 15 bases lay in between. In germline, CDR1 is SEHNR, CDR2 FQNEAQ (reference sequence). The CDR3 DNA follows: TGTGCCAGCAGCTTAGAGGGGTGGGATACCTTGAACACTGAAGCTTTCTTT. This gives the protein CASSLEGWDTLNTEAFF.

This sequence joins TRBV7-9 and TRBJ1-1; tentatively, D is TRBD1 (5 bases). Germline V CDR1 and CDR2: SEHNR, FQNEAQ (reference sequence). V was shortened by 1 base and J by 5 bases, with 17 bases between the two germline ends. CDR3 length: 16 residues. CDR3 DNA sequence: TGTGCCAGCAGCTTAGGAGGCACGGGGGGGGTTACTGAAGCTTTCTTT. Translation gives CASSLGGTGGVTEAFF.

The chain joins TRBV19 to TRBJ1-2, with D possibly being TRBD1 (5 bases). V lost 6 bases to trimming and J lost 4 bases, with 24 bases between them. Per germline, CDR1 LNHDA and CDR2 SQIVND (reference sequence). This CDR3 contains 17 residues. CDR3 sequence: CASRDRTGTTPFYGYTF. CDR3 nucleotide sequence: TGTGCCAGTAGAGATAGAACCGGGACCACTCCCTTCTATGGCTACACCTTC. The full variable domain, completed using reference TRBV19 and TRBJ1-2, is DGGITQSPKYLFRKEGQNVTLSCEQNLNHDAMYWYRQDPGQGLRLIYYSQIVNDFQKGDIAEGYSVSREKKESFPLTVTSAQKNPTAFYLCASRDRTGTTPFYGYTFGSGTRLTVV.

This rearrangement joins TRBV11-3 to TRBJ2-3, with 11 bases aligning to TRBD2. CDR1 and CDR2 (germline): SGHNT, YENEEA. V was pared by 1 base and J by 3 bases, with 3 bases of the junction left unmatched. The CDR3 spans 16 residues. CDR3 region: CASSLGSGGETDTQYF. The CDR3 nucleotides are TGTGCCAGCAGCTTAGGTAGCGGGGGGGAGACAGATACGCAGTATTTT.

In this sample, this clonotype turned up a few times. V is TRBV7-9 and J is TRBJ1-2, with D maybe TRBD1 (5 bases). The germline gives CDR1 SEHNR, CDR2 FQNEAQ (reference sequence). The CDR3 runs 14 residues. The V end was cut by 6 bases, the J end by 4 bases, with 15 bases between. DNA of the CDR3: TGTGCCAGCAGATACCCCAGGGCGCCCTATGGCTACACCTTC. Translation gives CASRYPRAPYGYTF.

Only a few counts were recorded for this clonotype. The chain employs TRBV5-1 and TRBJ2-1; D may match TRBD1 or TRBD2 (5 bases each). CDR1 and CDR2 (germline): SGHRS, YFSETQ. V dropped 2 bases and J dropped 10 bases, with 19 bases sitting between them. The CDR3 totals 15 residues. The CDR3 spells CASSLNTGFREEQFF. Written as DNA, the CDR3 is TGCGCCAGCAGCTTAAATACGGGCTTCAGGGAGGAGCAGTTCTTC.

Regarding this clonotype: A read error may produce the germline difference seen at one junction end. The chain combines TRBV11-3 with TRBJ2-2; 11 nucleotides line up with TRBD2. This CDR3 comprises 18 residues. From germline, CDR1 is SGHNT and CDR2 YENEEA. CDR3 sequence reads: CANSLRTSGGSNTGELFF. CDR3 DNA: TGTGCCAACAGCCTGCGAACTAGCGGGGGATCGAACACCGGGGAGCTGTTTTTT.

This clonotype was counted a few times. The chain is built from TRBV4-3 and TRBJ1-1; 10 nucleotides align to TRBD1. V lost 4 bases and J lost 2; bases outside the gene matches: 7. Germline CDR1 LGHNA, CDR2 YSLEER. The CDR3 loop spans 16 amino acids. CDR3 DNA sequence: TGCGCCAGCAGCCGCGGACAGGGGGGGCCAAACACTGAAGCTTTCTTT. Protein: CASSRGQGGPNTEAFF.

This clonotype came up many times. The rearrangement joins TRBV5-1 to TRBJ2-2, with D possibly TRBD2 on 5 matching bases. The V and J ends lost 3 bases and 2 bases respectively, with 20 bases between them. The CDR3 consists of 18 residues. Germline V gene sequence: CDR1 SGHRS, CDR2 YFSETQ. The CDR3: CASSYSFGDYLNTGELFF. The CDR3 DNA follows: TGCGCCAGCAGCTATAGTTTCGGGGATTACCTCAACACCGGGGAGCTGTTTTTT.

The chain joins TRBV29-1 to TRBJ1-1, with 8 nucleotides matching TRBD1. J lost 1 base, V lost 5 bases, and 6 bases had no gene match. Germline CDR1 and CDR2: SQVTM and ANQGSEA. There are 14 residues in the CDR3. The CDR3 DNA is TGCAGCGTTAGGAGGGGGACAGGGAACACTGAAGCTTTCTTT. It codes for CSVRRGTGNTEAFF.

There are a few counts of this clonotype. The chain links TRBV6-2 or TRBV6-3 to TRBJ1-5, with D possibly being TRBD1 (5 bases). The CDR3 has 15 residues. Germline values: CDR1 MNHEY, CDR2 SVGEGT. V shed 6 bases and J shed 2 bases, with 14 bases lying between them. The CDR3: CASSRTNLGNQPQHF. The CDR3 region has the DNA TGTGCCAGCAGCAGGACAAATTTGGGCAATCAGCCCCAGCATTTT.